The 27 T cell receptor beta chains presented below share a single source sample, sequenced in a study of blood T cells in healthy people across ages (dated by TCRdb to about 2015). Receptor amplification or capture employed 5' RACE. The reads were generated on an Illumina HiSeq 2500. The second PCR ran for roughly 7 to 11 cycles and used a J-beta primer mix along with a sample-barcoded 5' primer. TCRdb passed the public sequencing reads through fastp at Q25 and MiXCR, retaining productive beta sequences. Rows are combined by CDR3 protein, so each entry shows the most common genes and DNA. The sample records some 900,000 distinct CDR3 sequences, 45% to 50% of which are singletons. In total, the top ten clones hold roughly 12% of the sample. The sample consisted of blood. All receptors derive from a man aged 25 to 40 in good health.

The V call is TRBV29-1, the J call TRBJ2-5; no reliable D call. Germline V gene sequence: CDR1 SQVTM, CDR2 ANQGSEA. The CDR3 covers 12 residues. V was trimmed by 5 bases and J by 0 bases, leaving 7 bases between them. The CDR3 loop reads CSVLPYQETQYF. In DNA form, the CDR3 reads TGCAGCGTTCTACCCTACCAAGAGACCCAGTACTTC.

The CDR3 sequence: CASGRHLEKLFF. The CDR3 region has the DNA TGTGCCAGCGGCCGACACCTTGAAAAACTGTTTTTT. The V call is TRBV2, the J call TRBJ1-4, with D unclear. The CDR3 extends over 12 amino acids. In germline, CDR1 is SNHLY, CDR2 FYNNEI. V lost 8 bases and J lost 7, with 11 bases in between.

V usage is TRBV9 and J usage is TRBJ2-7; D remains ambiguous. This CDR3 has 14 amino acids. In germline, CDR1 is SGDLS, CDR2 YYNGEE. Trimming shortened V by 0 bases and J by 2 bases, and 9 bases separated the two germline ends. The CDR3: CASSVDEVTYEQYF. As DNA, the CDR3 is TGTGCCAGCAGCGTAGATGAGGTCACCTACGAGCAGTACTTC.

The V call is TRBV20-1, the J call TRBJ2-1; 8 bases agree with TRBD2. Trimming cost V 7 bases and J 3 bases; bases outside gene matches: 8. CDR1 is DFQATT, CDR2 SNEGSKA, per germline (reference sequence). The CDR3 sequence is 14 residues long. Written as DNA, the CDR3 is TGCAGTGGTAGGCTAGCGGGCTACTACAATGAGCAGTTCTTC. Translation gives CSGRLAGYYNEQFF.

The rearrangement joins TRBV5-6 to TRBJ2-1; D is unresolved. V lost 4 bases and J 4 bases, leaving 9 bases between the germline ends. The CDR3 runs 13 residues. Germline CDR1 and CDR2: SGHDT and YYEEEE. The CDR3 nucleotides read TGTGCCAGCAGCGTGGCCTATTACAATGAGCAGTTCTTC. Encoded protein: CASSVAYYNEQFF.

The rearrangement links TRBV29-1 to TRBJ2-7; tentatively, D is TRBD2 (5 bases). From germline, CDR1 is SQVTM and CDR2 ANQGSEA. This CDR3 is built from 12 residues. Deletions cut 4 bases from V and 4 bases from J, with 11 bases between. CDR3 nucleotides: TGCAGCGTTGTAGGGTCGGGATACGAGCAGTACTTC. It is translated as CSVVGSGYEQYF.

The chain uses TRBV4-1 and TRBJ2-1; 7 nucleotides line up with TRBD1. Germline-derived CDR1 and CDR2 are MGHRA and YSYEKL. V was clipped by 2 bases and J by 7 bases; unmatched bases: 5. The length of the CDR3 is 14 residues. This CDR3 is CASSQPGQMNEQFF. The CDR3 nucleotides are TGCGCCAGCAGCCAACCGGGACAGATGAATGAGCAGTTCTTC.

V and J are TRBV7-9 and TRBJ2-2; D is perhaps TRBD2 (5 bases). V shed 5 bases and J shed 2 bases, with 9 bases lying between them. This CDR3 has 14 residues. Per germline, CDR1 SEHNR and CDR2 FQNEAQ (reference sequence). CDR3 loop: CASSEPGNTGELFF. Here the CDR3 DNA reads TGTGCCAGCAGCGAGCCGGGAAACACCGGGGAGCTGTTTTTT.

This sequence joins TRBV4-1 and TRBJ2-1; 7 bases match TRBD1. The V gene's germline CDR1 is MGHRA and CDR2 YSYEKL. V lost 1 base, J lost 7 bases, and 7 bases stayed unmatched. The CDR3 contains 15 residues. This chain's CDR3 is CASSQARQGGNEQFF. The CDR3 coding sequence is TGCGCCAGCAGCCAAGCCCGACAGGGTGGTAATGAGCAGTTCTTC.

The chain recombines TRBV28 with TRBJ2-5; a possible D gene is TRBD2 (6 bases). The CDR3 sequence is 13 residues long. Trimming took off 6 bases at V and 5 bases at J, with 13 bases between the two ends. Germline lookup yields CDR1 MDHEN and CDR2 SYDVKM. The CDR3 reads CASRKTSTETQYF. CDR3 DNA sequence: TGTGCCAGCAGAAAGACTAGTACGGAGACCCAGTACTTC.

This clonotype was found a few times. The gene calls are TRBV28 and TRBJ1-1; D ambiguous. This CDR3 has 13 residues. V was cut by 5 bases and J by 4 bases, with 11 bases left in between. Germline assignment: CDR1 MDHEN and CDR2 SYDVKM. The CDR3 sequence is CASSPPWTTEAFF. In DNA, the CDR3 is TGTGCCAGCAGTCCCCCCTGGACCACTGAAGCTTTCTTT.

This clonotype appeared a few times. This chain connects TRBV27 to TRBJ2-7; possible D gene TRBD1, 6 bases. The CDR3 contains 14 residues. Per the germline V gene, CDR1 is MNHEY and CDR2 is SMNVEV (reference sequence). V was trimmed by 2 bases and J by 2 bases, leaving 10 bases between them. The chain's CDR3 is CASSLEPGAYEQYF. The CDR3 nucleotides are TGTGCCAGCAGTTTAGAACCAGGGGCCTACGAGCAGTACTTC.

Ten or more counts support this clonotype. This rearrangement joins TRBV29-1 to TRBJ2-1; 10 nucleotides agree with TRBD2. After removal of 1 base from V and 7 bases from J, the junction contained 7 bases not matched to a gene. The CDR3 has 15 residues. From germline, CDR1 is SQVTM and CDR2 ANQGSEA. The CDR3, as DNA: TGCAGCGTTGAAGGCGGACTAGCGGCTTCTAATGAGCAGTTCTTC. As protein: CSVEGGLAASNEQFF.

The gene calls are TRBV3-1 and TRBJ2-5; TRBD1 aligns across 9 bases. The J call may be in error: the DNA end matches TRBJ2-7 better. CDR3 length equals 14 residues. Germline V gene data show CDR1 as LGHDT and CDR2 as YNNKEL (reference sequence). Written as DNA, the CDR3 is TGTGCCAGCAGCCCGGGACAGGGACCGCACGAGCAGTACTTC. As protein: CASSPGQGPHEQYF.

This clonotype occurred a few times. This chain's CDR3 is CASSFGQGTQYF. The CDR3 DNA follows: TGCGCCAGCAGTTTCGGACAGGGAACGCAGTATTTT. The chain has TRBV5-1 and TRBJ2-3, with 8 bases identical to TRBD1. The germline gives CDR1 SGHRS, CDR2 YFSETQ. This CDR3 contains 12 residues. Germline trimming cut 5 bases from V and 9 bases from J; bases unmatched to any gene: 5.

CDR3 residues: CASSLLLAGAENTGELFF. The CDR3 DNA sequence: TGTGCCAGCAGTTTATTGCTAGCGGGGGCCGAGAACACCGGGGAGCTGTTTTTT. The chain couples TRBV12-3 or TRBV12-4 to TRBJ2-2; 10 bases map to TRBD2. The CDR3 totals 18 residues. With 2 bases clipped from V and 1 base from J, the junction kept 7 bases outside the gene matches.

The chain links TRBV28 to TRBJ2-3; TRBD2 aligns across 10 bases. The germline V gene encodes CDR1 MDHEN and CDR2 SYDVKM. Trimming cost V 6 bases and J 11 bases; bases outside gene matches: 14. The CDR3 has 15 amino acids. CDR3 nucleotides: TGTGCCAGCAGCCATGCCGCGCGGGCTAGCGGGGGGCAGTATTTT. Amino acid sequence: CASSHAARASGGQYF.

This clonotype was observed a few times. This chain joins TRBV10-3 and TRBJ2-7, with D perhaps TRBD2 (5 bases). The CDR3 extends over 14 amino acids. Trimming stripped 2 bases from V and 2 bases from J, with 10 bases between. Germline loops: CDR1 ENHRY, CDR2 SYGVKD. The CDR3 DNA reads TGTGCCATCAGTGAGACTGGGAGACCCTACGAGCAGTACTTC. This gives the protein CAISETGRPYEQYF.

The table lists this clonotype with a few counts. The chain employs TRBV6-2 or TRBV6-3 and TRBJ2-5; TRBD2 is a possible D gene (6 bases). The germline V gene has CDR1 MNHEY and CDR2 SVGEGT. V was clipped by 2 bases and J by 5 bases, with 15 bases between them. The CDR3 totals 15 residues. CDR3 sequence reads: CASSYVWTTAETQYF. CDR3 nucleotides: TGTGCCAGCAGTTACGTCTGGACTACCGCTGAGACCCAGTACTTC.

The chain employs TRBV7-9 and TRBJ1-6; D remains unclear. The CDR3 runs to 13 residues. CDR1 is SEHNR, CDR2 FQNEAQ, per germline (reference sequence). Trimming took off 3 bases at V and 9 bases at J, with 9 bases between the two ends. CDR3 nucleotides: TGTGCCAGCAGCTTCGGGGATTTTTCACCCCTCCACTTT. It is translated as CASSFGDFSPLHF.

The chain employs TRBV20-1 and TRBJ1-4; D perhaps matches TRBD1 (5 bases). The CDR3 runs 14 residues. The V and J ends lost 0 bases and 7 bases respectively, with 12 bases between them. Germline V gene data show CDR1 as DFQATT and CDR2 as SNEGSKA (reference sequence). The CDR3 DNA is TGCAGTGCTAGAGACCAAGGGGCGGGTGAAAAACTGTTTTTT. Residues: CSARDQGAGEKLFF.

The rearrangement uses TRBV7-3 and TRBJ2-1; TRBD1 matches at 10 bases. Germline V gives CDR1 SGHTA, CDR2 FQGTGA. With 5 bases clipped from V and 0 bases from J, the junction kept 7 bases outside the gene matches. This CDR3 comprises 17 residues. CDR3 amino acids: CASSIKTGGDSYNEQFF. DNA for the CDR3: TGTGCCAGCAGCATAAAGACAGGGGGCGACTCCTACAATGAGCAGTTCTTC. Filled out from reference TRBV7-3 and TRBJ2-1, the complete variable domain reads GAGVSQTPSNKVTEKGKYVELRCDPISGHTALYWYRQSLGQGPEFLIYFQGTGAADDSGLPNDRFFAVRPEGSVSTLKIQRTERGDSAVYLCASSIKTGGDSYNEQFFGPGTRLTVL.

This clonotype was observed once. The CDR3 DNA is TGTGCCAGCAGAGCCCGGGACGGCGGGAGGGCTTTCTTT. Its protein product is CASRARDGGRAFF. The rearrangement links TRBV6-5 to TRBJ1-1; a possible D gene is TRBD1 (5 bases). Per germline, CDR1 MNHEY and CDR2 SVGAGI. This CDR3 region has 13 residues. V lost 6 bases and J lost 11, with 19 bases in between.

The chain employs TRBV6-5 and TRBJ2-7; unclear D gene. V gave up 7 bases and J gave up 1 base, with 17 bases separating them. The germline V gene encodes CDR1 MNHEY and CDR2 SVGAGI. The CDR3 runs 15 residues. CDR3 coding DNA: TGTGCCAGCAAAAAGGCCCAGGCCCGATCCTACGAGCAGTACTTC. Amino acids: CASKKAQARSYEQYF.

About this clonotype: Here the CDR3 omits its conserved ending phenylalanine or tryptophan, so a read error is the likely source. The CDR3 loop reads CASSLTSGGAGYNEQYL. The CDR3 DNA reads TGTGCCAGCAGCCTAACTAGCGGGGGGGCAGGCTACAATGAGCAGTACCTC. V and J are TRBV7-2 and TRBJ2-7; 13 bases match TRBD2. Germline CDR1 is SGHTA and CDR2 is FQGNSA. This CDR3 has 17 residues. V lost 5 bases and J lost 7; bases outside the gene matches: 14.

V is TRBV29-1 and J is TRBJ1-5; D gene ambiguous. V lost 5 bases and J 4 bases, leaving 9 bases between the germline ends. This CDR3 comprises 12 residues. Germline V CDR1 and CDR2: SQVTM, ANQGSEA. The CDR3 region is CSVSGVNQPQHF. The CDR3 DNA reads TGCAGCGTTAGTGGGGTAAATCAGCCCCAGCATTTT.

This chain connects TRBV7-2 to TRBJ1-2, with D uncertain. CDR3 length equals 12 residues. Trimming removed 5 bases at V and 10 bases at J, with 14 bases between. Germline values: CDR1 SGHTA, CDR2 FQGNSA. DNA for the CDR3: TGTGCCAGCAGCGGCCGATCTGCATCCTACACCTTC. As protein: CASSGRSASYTF.